The clone carrying this T cell receptor (beta chain) has more than one count but fewer than ten. Its antigen is still unknown. One junction end does not reproduce the germline sequence, and a read error may be involved. Sequencing libraries for TCR beta were prepared with iRepertoire HTBI primers and Arm-PCR of CDR3 regions. TCRdb used MiXCR to reprocess the multiplex PCR reads, holding one entry per CDR3 protein. The sample lists a few hundred thousand distinct CDR3 sequences, over 15% occurring once. This sample is drawn from a study of regulatory T cells in long-lasting Graves disease. Findings and caveats of the study: More public clonotypes were shared by persistent patients (around 2,600) than by new patients (about 1,000). Persistent Graves' cases showed lower TCR diversity than newly diagnosed cases. TRBV28, TRBJ1-2 and TRBJ2-5 were segments that persistent disease favored.

CDR1 and CDR2 (germline): SGHTA, FQGTGA. The CDR3 is 15 amino acids. As to time point: newly diagnosed GD, antithyroid drugs for less than 3 months. From PBMCs, RNA was extracted and then used to make the TCR library. This same sample was also taken into another study, of T cells in Graves' hyperthyroidism and ophthalmopathy. That report notes: The majority of expanded thyroid clonotypes above 0.001 also appeared in blood.

This specimen consisted of peripheral blood mononuclear cells (PBMCs), obtained at new diagnosis, from a patient treated with antithyroid drugs. The rearrangement joins TRBV7-3 to TRBJ2-2, with D possibly being TRBD1 or TRBD2 (5 bases each). The TCR comes from a man in his forties or fifties with Graves disease. This CDR3 is CASSLQGRDTGELLF. The CDR3 DNA follows: TGTGCCAGCAGTCTGCAGGGTCGTGACACCGGGGAGCTGCTTTTT.